The 27 T cell receptor beta chains presented below share a single source sample, sequenced in a study of T cells in Graves' hyperthyroidism and ophthalmopathy (dated by TCRdb to the late 2010s). The library was generated by multiplex PCR. Reads for this sample came from an Illumina HiSeq 2000. Amplification of TCR beta CDR3 regions was carried out from RNA transcripts. The TCR CDR3 was subjected to a first round of RT-PCR using the HTBI primer set and the Qiagen OneStep RT-PCR kit. TCRdb cleaned the public reads at Q25 with fastp, built clones with MiXCR and kept in-frame beta chains. Each CDR3 protein appears once, grouped with its most common genes and DNA. The sample profile shows around 600,000 distinct CDR3 sequences; about 14% of them were found once. Of the sample, 9.5% to 15% falls within the top ten clones. The sequenced sample consisted of blood. These TCRs come from a woman in her 50s with Graves' ophthalmopathy.

This chain uses TRBV27 with TRBJ1-5; D gene unclear. Trimming removed 6 bases from V and 0 bases from J, with 15 bases in between. The V gene's germline CDR1 is MNHEY and CDR2 SMNVEV (reference sequence). This CDR3 is built from 16 residues. The CDR3 DNA reads TGTGCCAGCAGACCAAACGATTTTTATAGCAATCAGCCCCAGCATTTT. Protein product: CASRPNDFYSNQPQHF.

For this clonotype: This may stem from a read error, because a much larger clone lies one nucleotide away. V is TRBV12-3 or TRBV12-4 and J is TRBJ1-2; D perhaps matches TRBD1 (6 bases). The CDR3 runs 14 residues. CDR3 in amino acids: CAGRASGQPLGYTF. In DNA form, the CDR3 reads TGTGCCGGCAGGGCCTCCGGACAGCCTTTGGGCTACACCTTC.

This clonotype was detected a few times. The chain couples TRBV7-2 to TRBJ2-1; 13 bases map to TRBD2. The CDR3 consists of 17 residues. The junction had 10 bases not matched to a gene; V was cut back by 5 bases and J by 6 bases. Germline V CDR1 and CDR2: SGHTA, FQGNSA. The CDR3 protein is CASSLRLAGGIGNEQFF. CDR3 in DNA: TGTGCCAGCAGCCTCAGACTAGCGGGAGGTATCGGCAATGAGCAGTTCTTC.

This clonotype appeared many times. V is TRBV2 and J is TRBJ1-5; the D gene is possibly TRBD1 (6 bases). In germline, CDR1 is SNHLY, CDR2 FYNNEI. V was pared by 6 bases and J by 4 bases, with 16 bases between. The CDR3 spans 15 residues. In DNA form, the CDR3 reads TGTGCCAGCAGAGAACCGACAGGCAATAATCAGCCCCAGCATTTT. Its protein is CASREPTGNNQPQHF.

This clonotype occurred many times. The junction departs from the called germline gene at one end, perhaps through a read error. This chain joins TRBV20-1 and TRBJ2-3; TRBD2 might be the D (5 bases). The germline CDR1 and CDR2 sequences are DFQATT and SNEGSKA (reference sequence). The CDR3 runs to 15 residues. The CDR3, as DNA: TGCAGTGCCAGAGCCTTTAGTAGCGGCACAGATACGCAGTATTTT. This translates into CSARAFSSGTDTQYF.

The table lists this clonotype with many counts. J is TRBJ2-3 and V is TRBV20-1; 11 positions match TRBD2. Germline V gives CDR1 DFQATT, CDR2 SNEGSKA (reference sequence). Trimming removed 0 bases from V and 4 bases from J; junction bases left unmatched: 3. The CDR3 length is 15 residues. CDR3 coding DNA: TGCAGTGCTAGAGATACTAGCGGGAGACCAGATACGCAGTATTTT. Its protein product is CSARDTSGRPDTQYF.

In its sample, this clonotype was seen a few times. CDR3 DNA sequence: TGTGCCAGCAGTGAATCGGCTAGCGGGCTCTACGAGCAGTACTTC. Protein sequence: CASSESASGLYEQYF. The chain joins TRBV25-1 to TRBJ2-7, with 8 positions matching TRBD2. The CDR3 totals 15 residues. The germline V gene has CDR1 MGHDK and CDR2 SYGVNS. V was clipped by 1 base and J by 3 bases; unmatched bases: 5.

This rearrangement joins TRBV11-2 to TRBJ2-1; 7 bases are a match to TRBD2. After removal of 2 bases from V and 4 bases from J, the junction contained 5 bases not matched to a gene. CDR1 is SGHAT, CDR2 FQNNGV, per germline. The CDR3 covers 15 residues. CDR3 amino acids: CASSLPSGQYNEQFF. DNA of the CDR3: TGTGCCAGCAGCTTACCTAGCGGACAATACAATGAGCAGTTCTTC.

The chain uses TRBV12-3 or TRBV12-4 and TRBJ2-7, with 7 bases lining up with TRBD2. The CDR3 has 14 residues. Unmatched junction bases numbered 12, after V lost 5 bases and J lost 8 bases. CDR3 sequence reads: CASSSEAGVWKQYF. The CDR3 coding sequence is TGTGCCAGCAGTAGTGAGGCGGGAGTGTGGAAGCAGTACTTC.

This clonotype was seen many times. V gene TRBV5-8 combines with J gene TRBJ2-1; 15 bases match TRBD2. This CDR3 is 19 amino acids long. After removal of 4 bases from V and 0 bases from J, the junction contained 8 bases not matched to a gene. CDR1 is SGHTS and CDR2 is YDEGEE in the germline V gene. CDR3 region: CASSPVGLAGGSSYNEQFF. The CDR3, as DNA: TGTGCCAGCAGCCCGGTGGGACTAGCGGGAGGAAGCTCCTACAATGAGCAGTTCTTC.

The chain employs TRBV30 and TRBJ2-1, with a tentative D call TRBD1 (6 bases). CDR1 and CDR2 (germline): GTSNPN, SVGIG (reference sequence). CDR3 length equals 13 residues. V lost 2 bases and J lost 16, with 21 bases in between. In DNA, the CDR3 is TGTGCCTGGAGTTCACCAGCCACAGGGAAGATATTCTTC. Translated, it gives CAWSSPATGKIFF.

This clonotype appeared a few times. The chain has TRBV18 and TRBJ1-2, with 7 bases that match TRBD1. With V trimmed by 3 bases and J by 3 bases, 7 bases remained unmatched. This CDR3 comprises 15 residues. CDR1 is KGHSH, CDR2 LQKENI, per germline. The CDR3 coding sequence is TGTGCCAGCTCACCGCCAGCCGGGACAGACTATGGCTACACCTTC. This codes for CASSPPAGTDYGYTF.

To note about this clonotype: Compared with germline, one end of the junction differs, possibly owing to a read error. This sequence joins TRBV6-2 or TRBV6-3 and TRBJ1-6, with 9 bases identical to TRBD1. The CDR3 extends over 14 amino acids. Germline loops: CDR1 MNHEY, CDR2 SVGEGT. The CDR3 loop reads CASLRGQGNSPLRF. In DNA form, the CDR3 reads TGTGCCAGCCTCCGGGGACAGGGCAATTCACCCCTCCGCTTT.

The V gene is TRBV2, the J gene TRBJ1-6, with D uncertain. The CDR3 spans 15 residues. Germline loops: CDR1 SNHLY, CDR2 FYNNEI. Between the trimmed V and J ends, which lost 2 bases and 7 bases, there was a span of 12 bases. The CDR3 loop is CASSELSTANSPLHF. The CDR3 DNA reads TGTGCCAGCAGTGAATTGTCCACGGCCAATTCACCCCTCCACTTT.

V usage is TRBV18 and J usage is TRBJ1-3; D gene uncertain. Germline CDR1 KGHSH, CDR2 LQKENI. The CDR3 has 17 residues. The V and J ends lost 0 bases and 0 bases respectively, with 12 bases between them. As DNA, the CDR3 is TGTGCCAGCTCACCACCATACACCGCTCACTCTGGAAACACCATATATTTT. It is translated as CASSPPYTAHSGNTIYF.

The chain carries TRBV6-1 and TRBJ2-3; 8 bases line up with TRBD1. Trimming took 6 bases from V and 3 from J; bases not matched to a gene: 11. The CDR3 has 16 amino acids. In germline, CDR1 is MNHNS, CDR2 SASEGT. CDR3 DNA: TGTGCCAGCAGCTCTCCCGACAGGGGAAGTACAGATACGCAGTATTTT. Protein product: CASSSPDRGSTDTQYF.

This clonotype was seen a few times. The V and J genes are TRBV7-8 and TRBJ2-5; 8 bases are a match to TRBD1. After removal of 9 bases from V and 5 bases from J, the junction contained 11 bases not matched to a gene. Germline V lookup: CDR1 SGHVS, CDR2 FQNEAQ. The CDR3 length is 14 residues. The CDR3 spells CASSIDRGGETQYF. The CDR3 DNA reads as TGTGCCAGTAGTATCGACAGGGGTGGTGAGACCCAGTACTTC.

This clonotype has a count of ten or more. For the CDR3, the DNA is TGCAGTGCTAGGTCCGGGACTAGTTACACCGGGGAGCTGTTTTTT. Amino acid sequence: CSARSGTSYTGELFF. V is TRBV20-1 and J is TRBJ2-2; 8 bases are a match to TRBD2. The germline gives CDR1 DFQATT, CDR2 SNEGSKA (reference sequence). V gave up 3 bases and J gave up 3 bases; unmatched junction bases: 6. This CDR3 spans 15 amino acids.

This clonotype has a count of ten or more. The CDR3: CASSQTASSGNTIYF. The CDR3 DNA reads as TGTGCCAGCTCACAGACAGCCAGCTCTGGAAACACCATATATTTT. The rearrangement joins TRBV18 to TRBJ1-3; tentatively, D is TRBD1 (5 bases). The germline V and J ends were trimmed by 4 bases and 0 bases, with 10 bases remaining between them. The germline V gene encodes CDR1 KGHSH and CDR2 LQKENI. This CDR3 has 15 residues.

The table lists this clonotype with many counts. The chain has TRBV12-3 or TRBV12-4 and TRBJ1-6; 8 nucleotides align to TRBD1. This CDR3 has 18 residues. The ends lost 4 bases at V and 0 bases at J; junction bases unmatched: 8. The CDR3 coding sequence is TGTGCCAGCAGTTCCCCCACAGGGGGTAGCTCCTATAATTCACCCCTCCACTTT. Amino acids: CASSSPTGGSSYNSPLHF.

The sample holds a few counts of this clonotype. It may be a read error: a sequence one base away is much more abundant. The V and J genes are TRBV6-2 or TRBV6-3 and TRBJ2-1; possible D gene TRBD2, 6 bases. Deletions cut 0 bases from V and 8 bases from J, with 14 bases between. The CDR3 length is 15 residues. The germline V gene encodes CDR1 MNHEY and CDR2 SVGEGT. The CDR3 bases are TGTGCCAGCAGTTACTCCCCGGGAGTGGGAGATGAGCAGTTCTTC. Translation gives CASSYSPGVGDEQFF.

This clonotype was counted at least ten times. The chain has TRBV2 and TRBJ2-3; 11 positions match TRBD2. Trimming at V came to 8 bases and at J to 7 bases, leaving 11 bases not matched to a gene. Per the germline V gene, CDR1 is SNHLY and CDR2 is FYNNEI. The CDR3 extends over 15 amino acids. In DNA, the CDR3 is TGTGCCAGCCGTACGGGACTAGCGGACGTGAATACGCAGTATTTT. Translating gives CASRTGLADVNTQYF.

At least ten counts were recorded for this clonotype. This rearrangement joins TRBV4-3 to TRBJ2-4, with 11 bases fitting TRBD1. Trimming removed 1 base from V and 8 bases from J; junction bases left unmatched: 4. Germline V lookup: CDR1 LGHNA, CDR2 YSLEER. The CDR3 has 15 residues. The CDR3 loop reads CASSQGDRGRDIQYF. CDR3 DNA sequence: TGCGCCAGCAGCCAAGGGGACAGGGGGAGAGACATTCAGTACTTC.

This clonotype showed up many times. CDR3 region: CASSSLAGVRANEQYF. The CDR3 DNA is TGTGCCAGCAGTTCTCTTGCGGGAGTGAGAGCGAACGAGCAGTACTTC. The chain carries TRBV6-2 or TRBV6-3 and TRBJ2-7; 7 bases agree with TRBD2. J lost 5 bases, V lost 4 bases, and 14 bases had no gene match. CDR3 length equals 16 residues. Germline V CDR1 and CDR2: MNHEY, SVGEGT.

This clonotype occurred many times. The rearrangement joins TRBV2 to TRBJ2-1; D remains unclear. The CDR3 extends over 10 amino acids. Per the germline V gene, CDR1 is SNHLY and CDR2 is FYNNEI. V dropped 8 bases and J dropped 6 bases, with 5 bases sitting between them. CDR3 nucleotides: TGTGCCAGCTTTGGCAATGAGCAGTTCTTC. It translates to CASFGNEQFF. Together with reference TRBV2 and TRBJ2-1, the CDR3 gives the full variable domain: EPEVTQTPSHQVTQMGQEVILRCVPISNHLYFYWYRQILGQKVEFLVSFYNNEISEKSEIFDDQFSVERPDGSNFTLKIRSTKLEDSAMYFCASFGNEQFFGPGTRLTVL.

Comments on this clonotype: A much bigger clone sits one base away, suggesting this may be a read error. V usage is TRBV20-1 and J usage is TRBJ1-2, with D possibly matching TRBD1 (6 bases). The V end was cut by 0 bases, the J end by 4 bases, with 12 bases between. Germline assignment: CDR1 DFQATT and CDR2 SNEGSKA (reference sequence). The CDR3 contains 14 residues. In DNA, the CDR3 is TGCAGTGCTAGAGAGCGGGACAACTTCTATGGCTACACCTTC. It yields the protein CSARERDNFYGYTF.

This clonotype showed up many times. The chain joins TRBV28 to TRBJ1-5; D not resolved. V lost 6 bases and J 2 bases, leaving 5 bases between the germline ends. The CDR3 totals 12 residues. Per the germline V gene, CDR1 is MDHEN and CDR2 is SYDVKM. CDR3 bases: TGTGCCAGCAGCACACGCAATCAGCCCCAGCATTTT. Translating it yields CASSTRNQPQHF.